The clone carrying this TCR beta chain has just a few counts. This entry belongs to a study of blood T cell repertoires in COVID-19. Study in general: From T cells, B-cell-depleted T cells, or PBMCs came the material, which was cDNA or gDNA.

Two consecutive negative NP/OP PCR tests, clearance, or resolved symptoms defined Cohort 3 recovery. Assay: immunoSEQ multiplex PCR; the TCRdb copy retains only in-frame clones and omits some. Of about 300,000 clones in the sample, around 85% are singletons; the top ten hold roughly 2.6%. Trimming pared 4 bases from V and 6 bases from J, leaving 12 bases between. The germline gives CDR1 LNHDA, CDR2 SQIVND (reference sequence). The CDR3 loop spans 13 amino acids. This sequence joins TRBV19 and TRBJ1-1, with D unclear. This clonotype was sampled from a woman between 45 and 60 years old who had recovered from COVID-19. The sample was PBMCs or T cells enriched from blood (not recorded which). The CDR3 loop reads CASSTTLGSEAFF. CDR3 DNA: TGTGCCAGTAGTACCACCTTGGGCTCTGAAGCTTTCTTT. The full variable domain, rest sourced from reference TRBV19 and TRBJ1-1, is DGGITQSPKYLFRKEGQNVTLSCEQNLNHDAMYWYRQDPGQGLRLIYYSQIVNDFQKGDIAEGYSVSREKKESFPLTVTSAQKNPTAFYLCASSTTLGSEAFFGQGTRLTVV.